This passage covers 9 T cell receptor beta chains from one sample sequenced in a study of response to subunit inactivated influenza vaccine. MiXCR was run by TCRdb on the RT-PCR reads, yielding one entry per CDR3 protein. The sample has just over 300,000 distinct CDR3 sequences, less than 25% seen once. This sample comprised PBMCs from blood, obtained about 20 months after vaccination. The receptors originated from a man aged 50 to 69 who received an inactivated influenza vaccine.

The rearrangement joins TRBV5-6 to TRBJ2-5; 8 nucleotides align to TRBD1. This CDR3 region has 16 residues. Germline CDR1 and CDR2: SGHDT and YYEEEE. V lost 2 bases and J lost 4; bases outside the gene matches: 10. CDR3 sequence reads: CASSFHLQGAAETQYF. CDR3 nucleotides: TGTGCCAGCAGCTTCCACCTCCAGGGGGCTGCAGAGACCCAGTACTTC.

The chain uses TRBV2 and TRBJ2-4; D is perhaps TRBD1 (5 bases). Germline CDR1 is SNHLY and CDR2 is FYNNEI. The germline V and J ends were trimmed by 8 bases and 4 bases, with 6 bases remaining between them. CDR3 length equals 11 residues. The CDR3 here is CASAGKNIQYF. Here the CDR3 DNA reads TGTGCCAGCGCAGGGAAAAACATTCAGTACTTC.

The V call is TRBV4-3, the J call TRBJ1-6; D is ambiguous. Germline-derived CDR1 and CDR2 are LGHNA and YSLEER. The CDR3 covers 13 residues. V lost 0 bases and J lost 12, with 9 bases in between. The CDR3 is CASSQDIWGPLHF. The CDR3, as DNA: TGCGCCAGCAGCCAAGATATTTGGGGACCCCTCCACTTT.

The chain joins TRBV20-1 to TRBJ2-3; D perhaps matches TRBD2 (6 bases). The CDR3 contains 14 residues. The germline V gene encodes CDR1 DFQATT and CDR2 SNEGSKA (reference sequence). Trimming removed 8 bases from V and 2 bases from J, with 17 bases in between. CDR3: CSTLKRAITDTQYF. The CDR3 DNA sequence: TGCAGTACGCTAAAGCGGGCCATCACAGATACGCAGTATTTT.

The table lists this clonotype with a count of one. J is TRBJ1-4 and V is TRBV7-2; no clear D. V was clipped by 2 bases and J by 12 bases, with 13 bases between them. In germline, CDR1 is SGHTA, CDR2 FQGNSA. This CDR3 spans 13 amino acids. CDR3 nucleotide sequence: TGTGCCAGCAGCTTAACCCGATCCGAAGAACTGTTTTTT. Encoded protein: CASSLTRSEELFF.

The chain employs TRBV5-4 and TRBJ2-1, with D uncertain. V lost 2 bases and J lost 4, with 7 bases in between. The CDR3 contains 13 residues. CDR1 and CDR2 (germline): SGHNT, YYREEE (reference sequence). The CDR3 spells CASSLNAYNEQFF. The CDR3 DNA follows: TGTGCCAGCAGCTTAAACGCTTACAATGAGCAGTTCTTC.

This clonotype showed up just a few times. The chain uses TRBV7-6 and TRBJ2-1; D uncertain. Looked up from germline, CDR1 is SGHVS and CDR2 is FNYEAQ. The CDR3 contains 14 residues. V was clipped by 4 bases and J by 4 bases, with 11 bases between them. CDR3 coding DNA: TGTGCCAGCAGCTCTAACGCGAGGTACAATGAGCAGTTCTTC. This sequence encodes CASSSNARYNEQFF. The whole variable domain, remainder taken from reference TRBV7-6 and TRBJ2-1, is GAGVSQSPRYKVTKRGQDVALRCDPISGHVSLYWYRQALGQGPEFLTYFNYEAQQDKSGLPNDRFSAERPEGSISTLTIQRTEQRDSAMYRCASSSNARYNEQFFGPGTRLTVL.

The sample holds a few counts of this clonotype. CDR3 DNA sequence: TGTGCCAGCACCCCTCGAGGGGGAACCCTAAATTCACCCCTCCACTTT. Encoded protein: CASTPRGGTLNSPLHF. The chain is built from TRBV25-1 and TRBJ1-6, with a weak D call TRBD1 (6 bases). The germline CDR1 and CDR2 sequences are MGHDK and SYGVNS. This CDR3 has 16 amino acids. Between the trimmed V and J ends, which lost 7 bases and 7 bases, there was a span of 20 bases.

V usage is TRBV14 and J usage is TRBJ2-3; D gene unclear. The CDR3 consists of 13 residues. Germline-derived CDR1 and CDR2 are SGHDN and FVKESK. V lost 6 bases, J lost 6 bases, and 13 bases lay in between. The CDR3 protein is CASSTQPHDTQYF. In DNA form, the CDR3 reads TGTGCCAGCAGTACCCAGCCTCATGATACGCAGTATTTT.